The next 32 T cell receptor beta chains were all read from a single sample in a study of CD8 T cells in Susac syndrome (dated by TCRdb to about 2019). Library creation used the immunoSEQ multiplex PCR assay. RNA was extracted with the RNeasy kit and roughly 0.45 to 1 ug was reverse transcribed using random hexamers. In TCRdb, the public reads were trimmed at Q25 with fastp and aligned with MiXCR, with productive beta chains retained. Rows are combined by CDR3 protein, so each entry shows the most common genes and DNA. Here the sample has about 190,000 distinct CDR3 sequences; 90% to 95% occur a single time. 0.1% of the sample lies in the top ten. The source material was CD4+ T cells from PBMCs. The receptors were sampled from a human donor in good health.

V usage is TRBV4-1 and J usage is TRBJ2-3, with 9 bases aligning to TRBD2. Germline V gene sequence: CDR1 MGHRA, CDR2 YSYEKL. CDR3 length: 17 residues. Unmatched junction bases numbered 12, after V lost 4 bases and J lost 4 bases. CDR3 DNA: TGCGCCAGCAGCCGAGGAGAGGCGGGAGGGAGCCCAGATACGCAGTATTTT. Translation gives CASSRGEAGGSPDTQYF.

The table lists this clonotype with a count of one. The chain recombines TRBV12-3 or TRBV12-4 with TRBJ2-3; D is unresolved. Between the trimmed V and J ends, which lost 2 bases and 0 bases, there was a span of 9 bases. The CDR3 length is 15 residues. The CDR3 sequence: CASSLNGFSTDTQYF. CDR3 DNA sequence: TGTGCCAGCAGTTTAAACGGTTTTAGCACAGATACGCAGTATTTT.

The count of this clonotype is one. The V and J genes are TRBV7-3 and TRBJ2-3, with D hard to call. The germline V gene has CDR1 SGHTA and CDR2 FQGTGA. There are 13 residues in the CDR3. Trimming shortened V by 0 bases and J by 10 bases, and 11 bases separated the two germline ends. In DNA, the CDR3 is TGTGCCAGCAGCTTAACGATGGCAACTCCGCAGTATTTT. Its protein product is CASSLTMATPQYF.

This clonotype was observed once. The rearrangement uses TRBV10-2 and TRBJ2-5; no definite D call. The CDR3 length is 13 residues. V lost 4 bases, J lost 4 bases, and 10 bases lay in between. CDR1 WSHSY and CDR2 SAAADI come from the germline V gene. In DNA form, the CDR3 reads TGCGCCAGCAGTGGGATGGCGGTAGAGACCCAGTACTTC. It yields the protein CASSGMAVETQYF.

The chain couples TRBV7-2 to TRBJ2-1; tentative D call: TRBD2 (7 bases). The V and J ends lost 0 bases and 2 bases respectively, with 17 bases between them. This CDR3 has 18 amino acids. The germline gives CDR1 SGHTA, CDR2 FQGNSA. CDR3 in DNA: TGTGCCAGCAGCTTAGCCGCTTCCGCGGGGGCGCCCTACAATGAGCAGTTCTTC. Translation: CASSLAASAGAPYNEQFF.

V and J are TRBV12-3 or TRBV12-4 and TRBJ1-2, with D tentatively TRBD1 (5 bases). The CDR3 consists of 14 residues. The V and J ends lost 3 bases and 4 bases respectively, with 12 bases between them. Written as DNA, the CDR3 is TGTGCCAGCAGTTTTAGAGGGGTCGGCTATGGCTACACCTTC. Amino acids: CASSFRGVGYGYTF.

The V call is TRBV11-2, the J call TRBJ2-5; 13 nucleotides align to TRBD2. The CDR3 has 14 amino acids. The V gene end was trimmed by 5 bases and the J gene end by 9 bases; junction bases not matched to a gene: 6. From germline, CDR1 is SGHAT and CDR2 FQNNGV. Here the CDR3 DNA reads TGTGCCAGCAGCGGGGGACTAGCGGGATTGTCCCAGTACTTC. The encoded protein is CASSGGLAGLSQYF.

The chain recombines TRBV29-1 with TRBJ2-3; the D gene is possibly TRBD1 (5 bases). V was shortened by 4 bases and J by 1 base, with 9 bases between the two germline ends. This CDR3 has 13 amino acids. Germline V gene lookup returns CDR1 SQVTM and CDR2 ANQGSEA. Here the CDR3 reads CSVVTGGTDTQYF. The CDR3 DNA reads as TGCAGCGTTGTAACAGGAGGCACAGATACGCAGTATTTT.

In its sample, this clonotype was seen a few times. The chain employs TRBV27 and TRBJ2-3, with 7 bases lining up with TRBD1. The V segment lost 4 bases and the J segment 5 bases; nucleotides outside the gene matches: 3. CDR1 is MNHEY, CDR2 SMNVEV, per germline (reference sequence). This CDR3 spans 13 amino acids. The CDR3 DNA is TGTGCCAGCAGTTCCAGGGGGAGAGATACGCAGTATTTT. Its protein product is CASSSRGRDTQYF.

The chain uses TRBV29-1 and TRBJ1-2; D gene unclear. The CDR3 has 11 amino acids. The V end was cut by 5 bases, the J end by 8 bases, with 12 bases between. Looked up from germline, CDR1 is SQVTM and CDR2 is ANQGSEA. The CDR3 DNA reads as TGCAGCGTTACACAAGGCCCGGGCTACACCTTC. This encodes CSVTQGPGYTF.

The chain recombines TRBV6-5 with TRBJ2-3, with D maybe TRBD2 (6 bases). Trimming pared 6 bases from V and 4 bases from J, leaving 14 bases between. Germline V CDR1 and CDR2: MNHEY, SVGAGI. CDR3 length equals 14 residues. CDR3 region: CASRKEGIPDTQYF. In DNA form, the CDR3 reads TGTGCCAGCAGAAAGGAGGGTATTCCAGATACGCAGTATTTT.

V gene TRBV28 combines with J gene TRBJ1-1, with TRBD1 identical over 7 bases. The CDR3 totals 12 residues. Germline CDR1 MDHEN, CDR2 SYDVKM. The V and J ends lost 4 bases and 10 bases, in that order; junction bases with no gene match: 6. The CDR3 region has the DNA TGTGCCAGCAGTTCGCAGGGGGGACGAGCTTTCTTT. This gives the protein CASSSQGGRAFF. Supplemented by reference TRBV28 and TRBJ1-1, the full variable domain reads DVKVTQSSRYLVKRTGEKVFLECVQDMDHENMFWYRQDPGLGLRLIYFSYDVKMKEKGDIPEGYSVSREKKERFSLILESASTNQTSMYLCASSSQGGRAFFGQGTRLTVV.

The V and J genes are TRBV30 and TRBJ2-1; 7 positions match TRBD2. The CDR3 has 17 residues. Germline CDR1 GTSNPN, CDR2 SVGIG (reference sequence). The trim removed 2 bases at V and 9 bases at J, leaving 19 bases unmatched. The CDR3 protein is CAWSPWGGVGRASEQFF. CDR3 nucleotide sequence: TGTGCCTGGAGTCCGTGGGGGGGAGTTGGGAGGGCCTCTGAGCAGTTCTTC.

The chain uses TRBV29-1 and TRBJ1-2, with D maybe TRBD1 (5 bases). The CDR3 runs to 12 residues. The V end lost 4 bases, the J end lost 0 bases, and 6 bases lay between the germline ends. Per the germline V gene, CDR1 is SQVTM and CDR2 is ANQGSEA. The CDR3 reads CSVGGSNYGYTF. DNA of the CDR3: TGCAGCGTTGGGGGCTCTAACTATGGCTACACCTTC.

The genes are TRBV20-1 and TRBJ1-1; tentative D call: TRBD1 (5 bases). Germline lookup yields CDR1 DFQATT and CDR2 SNEGSKA (reference sequence). V was clipped by 6 bases and J by 7 bases, with 24 bases between them. The CDR3 length is 15 residues. The CDR3 bases are TGCAGTGCCAGGGTGGCGGGGACGTTCTTAGGTGAAGCTTTCTTT. This gives the protein CSARVAGTFLGEAFF.

This chain uses TRBV18 with TRBJ2-2, with D possibly called TRBD1 or TRBD2 (5 bases each). CDR1 is KGHSH and CDR2 is LQKENI in the germline V gene. CDR3 length: 17 residues. The V and J ends lost 3 bases and 4 bases respectively, with 18 bases between them. For the CDR3, the DNA is TGTGCCAGCTCACCCTACCTAGAGGGGATTCGCACCGGGGAGCTGTTTTTT. This sequence encodes CASSPYLEGIRTGELFF.

J is TRBJ1-5 and V is TRBV29-1; tentative D call: TRBD1 (5 bases). In germline, CDR1 is SQVTM, CDR2 ANQGSEA. The CDR3 length is 12 residues. The germline V and J ends were trimmed by 7 bases and 3 bases, with 10 bases remaining between them. CDR3 region: CSATGANQPQHF. In DNA, the CDR3 is TGCAGCGCTACCGGGGCCAATCAGCCCCAGCATTTT.

The genes are TRBV24-1 and TRBJ2-5; TRBD2 aligns across 14 bases. Germline V gene data show CDR1 as KGHDR and CDR2 as SFDVKD. This CDR3 region has 15 residues. Losses at the gene ends were 4 bases for V and 5 bases for J; bases not matched to a gene: 2. The CDR3 loop reads CATSEWTSGRETQYF. Here the CDR3 DNA reads TGTGCCACCAGTGAGTGGACTAGCGGGAGGGAGACCCAGTACTTC.

J is TRBJ2-1 and V is TRBV3-1; 10 bases are shared with TRBD2. CDR3 length: 15 amino acids. Germline trimming cut 5 bases from V and 5 bases from J; bases unmatched to any gene: 6. Looked up from germline, CDR1 is LGHDT and CDR2 is YNNKEL (reference sequence). CDR3 bases: TGTGCCAGCAGCTACGGACTAGCGGATAACAATGAGCAGTTCTTC. Its protein product is CASSYGLADNNEQFF.

This sequence joins TRBV29-1 and TRBJ2-1; 8 bases are shared with TRBD2. This CDR3 is built from 12 residues. The ends lost 7 bases at V and 10 bases at J; junction bases unmatched: 9. The germline V gene encodes CDR1 SQVTM and CDR2 ANQGSEA. The CDR3, as DNA: TGCAGCGCGGGACTAGGGGTGAGGGAGCAGTTCTTC. It translates to CSAGLGVREQFF.

This rearrangement joins TRBV4-1 to TRBJ2-1; 10 nucleotides align to TRBD2. The CDR3 extends over 18 amino acids. With 1 base clipped from V and 4 bases from J, the junction kept 10 bases outside the gene matches. Per germline, CDR1 MGHRA and CDR2 YSYEKL. The CDR3 loop is CASSQVLTSGLDYNEQFF. The CDR3, as DNA: TGCGCCAGCAGCCAAGTACTGACTAGCGGGTTAGATTACAATGAGCAGTTCTTC.

This clonotype appeared a single time. The V call is TRBV5-1, the J call TRBJ2-7, with D unclear. Germline-derived CDR1 and CDR2 are SGHRS and YFSETQ. V lost 4 bases, J lost 6 bases, and 11 bases lay in between. The CDR3 is made up of 12 amino acids. CDR3 nucleotide sequence: TGCGCCAGCAGCCTGCCTCCCGGCGAGCAGTACTTC. Protein product: CASSLPPGEQYF. Full variable domain (rest looked up from reference TRBV5-1 and TRBJ2-7): KAGVTQTPRYLIKTRGQQVTLSCSPISGHRSVSWYQQTPGQGLQFLFEYFSETQRNKGNFPGRFSGRQFSNSRSEMNVSTLELGDSALYLCASSLPPGEQYFGPGTRLTVT.

This chain uses TRBV23-1 with TRBJ2-1; 7 bases match TRBD1. TRBV23-1 counts as an open reading frame of uncertain function. V lost 6 bases, J lost 7 bases, and 15 bases stayed unmatched. This CDR3 has 16 residues. The CDR3 spells CASRAQGFEVENEQFF. CDR3 nucleotide sequence: TGCGCCAGCAGAGCACAGGGGTTTGAAGTAGAGAATGAGCAGTTCTTC.

The gene calls are TRBV9 and TRBJ2-3; TRBD2 matches at 7 bases. The CDR3 sequence is 15 residues long. The ends lost 0 bases at V and 4 bases at J; junction bases unmatched: 5. Germline lookup yields CDR1 SGDLS and CDR2 YYNGEE. The CDR3, as DNA: TGTGCCAGCAGCGTAGTATTGGCGGGAGCAGATACGCAGTATTTT. This codes for CASSVVLAGADTQYF.

The gene calls are TRBV7-3 and TRBJ2-3, with D perhaps matching TRBD2 (5 bases). Germline-derived CDR1 and CDR2 are SGHTA and FQGTGA. The V and J ends lost 6 bases and 1 base respectively, with 17 bases between them. The CDR3 totals 16 residues. CDR3: CASRRPGLSGTDTQYF. For the CDR3, the DNA is TGTGCCAGCAGGCGACCGGGGTTGTCGGGCACAGATACGCAGTATTTT.

J is TRBJ1-2 and V is TRBV28, with a weak D call TRBD1 (6 bases). Germline-derived CDR1 and CDR2 are MDHEN and SYDVKM. Trimming stripped 8 bases from V and 2 bases from J, with 18 bases between. This CDR3 has 15 residues. The CDR3 spells CASLEPQGYNYGYTF. The CDR3 nucleotides are TGTGCCAGCCTTGAGCCTCAGGGGTACAACTATGGCTACACCTTC.

The chain couples TRBV30 to TRBJ2-6; 7 positions agree with TRBD2. J gave up 2 bases and V 4 bases, and 11 bases lay outside the gene matches. CDR1 GTSNPN and CDR2 SVGIG come from the germline V gene (reference sequence). The CDR3 has 17 residues. CDR3 residues: CAWTLQLGRTGANVLTF. In DNA, the CDR3 is TGTGCCTGGACCCTGCAACTCGGGAGGACTGGGGCCAACGTCCTGACTTTC.

The rearrangement uses TRBV20-1 and TRBJ2-1, with 7 bases aligning to TRBD2. Germline loops: CDR1 DFQATT, CDR2 SNEGSKA (reference sequence). This CDR3 has 13 residues. Trimming removed 1 base from V and 4 bases from J; junction bases left unmatched: 1. Here the CDR3 reads CSARGAGYNEQFF. In DNA, the CDR3 is TGCAGTGCTAGAGGAGCGGGGTACAATGAGCAGTTCTTC.

CDR3 nucleotide sequence: TGCAGTGCTAGAGACCGGACAGGGGGCCGTAATCAGCCCCAGCATTTT. This codes for CSARDRTGGRNQPQHF. V usage is TRBV20-1 and J usage is TRBJ1-5; 11 bases map to TRBD1. From germline, CDR1 is DFQATT and CDR2 SNEGSKA (reference sequence). CDR3 length equals 16 residues. Germline trimming cut 0 bases from V and 4 bases from J; bases unmatched to any gene: 5.

A few counts support this clonotype. The genes are TRBV6-5 and TRBJ2-1, with D possibly TRBD1 on 5 matching bases. The V gene lost 5 bases and the J gene lost 6 bases, with 5 bases spanning the gap. The CDR3 is 11 amino acids. CDR1 and CDR2 (germline): MNHEY, SVGAGI. CDR3 nucleotides: TGTGCCAGCAGTCAGGGCAATGAGCAGTTCTTC. It translates to CASSQGNEQFF.

The chain combines TRBV20-1 with TRBJ2-4; TRBD1 agrees at 10 bases. The CDR3 runs to 14 residues. CDR1 and CDR2 from the germline V gene are DFQATT and SNEGSKA (reference sequence). J was trimmed by 5 bases and V by 3 bases; bases with no gene match: 4. Written as DNA, the CDR3 is TGCAGTGCTAGGCCCGGGACAGGGGAAAACATTCAGTACTTC. Amino acid sequence: CSARPGTGENIQYF.

The chain links TRBV6-5 to TRBJ2-7, with unresolved D. This CDR3 has 14 amino acids. Trimming shortened V by 6 bases and J by 0 bases, and 12 bases separated the two germline ends. Germline V gene data show CDR1 as MNHEY and CDR2 as SVGAGI. In nucleotides, the CDR3 is TGTGCCAGCAGATCCATGACGAGCTCCTACGAGCAGTACTTC. It encodes CASRSMTSSYEQYF.